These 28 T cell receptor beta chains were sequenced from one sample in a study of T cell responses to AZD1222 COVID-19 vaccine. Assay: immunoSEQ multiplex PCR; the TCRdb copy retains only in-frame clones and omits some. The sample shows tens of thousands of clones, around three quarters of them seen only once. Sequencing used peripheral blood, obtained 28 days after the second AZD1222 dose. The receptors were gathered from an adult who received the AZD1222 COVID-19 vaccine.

In DNA, the CDR3 is TGTGCCAGCAGTCCCCAATGGGAAGTCACAGGTTACGAGCAGTACTTC. Its translation: CASSPQWEVTGYEQYF. The chain recombines TRBV28 with TRBJ2-7, with a possible D match to TRBD1 (5 bases). Germline V gives CDR1 MDHEN, CDR2 SYDVKM. CDR3 length equals 16 residues. The ends were cut back, 5 bases at V and 4 bases at J, with 21 bases in the middle.

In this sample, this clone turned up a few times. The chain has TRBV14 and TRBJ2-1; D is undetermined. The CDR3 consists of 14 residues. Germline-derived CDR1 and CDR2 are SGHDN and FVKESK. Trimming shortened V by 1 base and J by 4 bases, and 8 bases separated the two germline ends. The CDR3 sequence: CASSQVASYNEQFF. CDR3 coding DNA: TGTGCCAGCAGCCAAGTGGCCAGTTACAATGAGCAGTTCTTC.

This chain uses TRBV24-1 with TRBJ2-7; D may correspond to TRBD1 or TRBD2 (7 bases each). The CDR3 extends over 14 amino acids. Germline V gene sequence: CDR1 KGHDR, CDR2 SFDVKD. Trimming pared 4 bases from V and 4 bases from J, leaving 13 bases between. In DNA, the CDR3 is TGTGCCACCAGTGAGGGAGGGGGCGCGTACGAGCAGTACTTC. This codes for CATSEGGGAYEQYF.

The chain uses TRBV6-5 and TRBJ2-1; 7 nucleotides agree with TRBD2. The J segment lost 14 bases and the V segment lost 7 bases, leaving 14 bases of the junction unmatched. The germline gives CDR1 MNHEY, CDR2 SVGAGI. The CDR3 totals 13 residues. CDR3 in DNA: TGTGCCAGCACAGCCCCTGTGGGGGGGGTTAAGTTCTTC. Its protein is CASTAPVGGVKFF.

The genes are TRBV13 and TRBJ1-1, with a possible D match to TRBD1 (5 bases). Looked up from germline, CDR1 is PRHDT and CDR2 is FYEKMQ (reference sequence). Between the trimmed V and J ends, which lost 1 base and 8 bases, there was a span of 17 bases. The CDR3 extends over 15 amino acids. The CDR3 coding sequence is TGTGCCAGCAGCTTAGTTCCGGGGGGAGGAGGCGAAGCTTTCTTT. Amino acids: CASSLVPGGGGEAFF.

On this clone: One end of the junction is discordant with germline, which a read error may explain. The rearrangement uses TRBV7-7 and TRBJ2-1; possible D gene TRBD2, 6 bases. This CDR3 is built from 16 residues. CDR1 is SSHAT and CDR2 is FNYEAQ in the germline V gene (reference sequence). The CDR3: CASSLGELAAYNEQFF. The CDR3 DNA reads TGTGCTAGCAGCTTAGGGGAACTAGCAGCTTACAATGAGCAGTTCTTC.

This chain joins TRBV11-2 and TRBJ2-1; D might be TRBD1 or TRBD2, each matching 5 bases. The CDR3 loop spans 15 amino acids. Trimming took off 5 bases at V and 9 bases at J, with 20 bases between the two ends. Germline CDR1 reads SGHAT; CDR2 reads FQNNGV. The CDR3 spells CASSIGTRGSGEQFF. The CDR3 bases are TGTGCCAGCAGCATAGGGACGAGGGGCAGCGGTGAGCAGTTCTTC. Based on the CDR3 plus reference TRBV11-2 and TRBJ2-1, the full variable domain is EAGVAQSPRYKIIEKRQSVAFWCNPISGHATLYWYQQILGQGPKLLIQFQNNGVVDDSQLPKDRFSAERLKGVDSTLKIQPAKLEDSAVYLCASSIGTRGSGEQFFGPGTRLTVL.

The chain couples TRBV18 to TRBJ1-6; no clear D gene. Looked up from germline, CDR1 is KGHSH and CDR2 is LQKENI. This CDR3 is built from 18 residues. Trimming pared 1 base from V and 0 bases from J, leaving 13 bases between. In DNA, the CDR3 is TGTGCCAGCTCACCACAAACGGGAGGGAGCTCCTATAATTCACCCCTCCACTTT. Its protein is CASSPQTGGSSYNSPLHF.

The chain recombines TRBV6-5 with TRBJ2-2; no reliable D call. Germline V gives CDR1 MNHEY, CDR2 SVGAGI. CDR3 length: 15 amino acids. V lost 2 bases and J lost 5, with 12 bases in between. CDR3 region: CASSYIGPVTGELFF. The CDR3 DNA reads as TGTGCCAGCAGTTACATAGGGCCGGTAACCGGGGAGCTGTTTTTT.

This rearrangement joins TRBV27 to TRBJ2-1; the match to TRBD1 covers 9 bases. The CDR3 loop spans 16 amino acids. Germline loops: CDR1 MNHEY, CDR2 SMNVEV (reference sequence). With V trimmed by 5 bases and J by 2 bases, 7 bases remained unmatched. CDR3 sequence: CASSINRGLTYNEQFF. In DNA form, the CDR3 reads TGTGCCAGCAGTATTAACAGGGGGCTGACCTACAATGAGCAGTTCTTC.

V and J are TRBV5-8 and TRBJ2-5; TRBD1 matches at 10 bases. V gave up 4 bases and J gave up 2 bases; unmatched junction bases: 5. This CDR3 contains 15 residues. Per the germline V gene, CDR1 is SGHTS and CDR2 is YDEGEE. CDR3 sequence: CASSPTDRGQETQYF. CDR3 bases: TGTGCCAGCAGCCCGACGGACAGGGGGCAAGAGACCCAGTACTTC.

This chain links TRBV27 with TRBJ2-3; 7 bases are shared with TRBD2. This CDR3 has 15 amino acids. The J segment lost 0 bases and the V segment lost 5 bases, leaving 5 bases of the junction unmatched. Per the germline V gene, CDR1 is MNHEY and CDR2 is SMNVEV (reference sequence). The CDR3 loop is CASSVAGASTDTQYF. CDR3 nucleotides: TGTGCCAGCAGTGTAGCGGGTGCTAGCACAGATACGCAGTATTTT.

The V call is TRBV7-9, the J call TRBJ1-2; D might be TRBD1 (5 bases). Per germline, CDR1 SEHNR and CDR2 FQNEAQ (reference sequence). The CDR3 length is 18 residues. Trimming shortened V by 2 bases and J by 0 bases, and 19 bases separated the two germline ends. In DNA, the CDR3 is TGTGCCAGCAGCTTATTAGGGACTTCCCCCCCAACTAACTATGGCTACACCTTC. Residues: CASSLLGTSPPTNYGYTF.

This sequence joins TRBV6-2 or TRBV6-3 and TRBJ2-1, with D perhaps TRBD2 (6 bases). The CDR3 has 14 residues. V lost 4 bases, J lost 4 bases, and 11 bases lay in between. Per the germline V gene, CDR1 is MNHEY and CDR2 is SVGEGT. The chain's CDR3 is CASSWRESYNEQFF. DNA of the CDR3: TGTGCCAGCAGTTGGCGGGAATCATACAATGAGCAGTTCTTC.

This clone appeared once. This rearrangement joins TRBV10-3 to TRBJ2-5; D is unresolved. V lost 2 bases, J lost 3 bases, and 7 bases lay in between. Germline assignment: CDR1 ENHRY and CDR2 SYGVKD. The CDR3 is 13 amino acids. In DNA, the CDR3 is TGTGCCATCAGTGAGAGGCGAGAAGAGACCCAGTACTTC. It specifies CAISERREETQYF.

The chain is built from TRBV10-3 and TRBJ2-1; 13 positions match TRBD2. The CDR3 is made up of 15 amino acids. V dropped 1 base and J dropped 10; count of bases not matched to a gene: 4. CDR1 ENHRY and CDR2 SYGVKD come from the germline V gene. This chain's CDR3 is CAISEYGTSGIEQFF. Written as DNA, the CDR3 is TGTGCCATCAGTGAGTATGGGACTAGCGGGATCGAGCAGTTCTTC.

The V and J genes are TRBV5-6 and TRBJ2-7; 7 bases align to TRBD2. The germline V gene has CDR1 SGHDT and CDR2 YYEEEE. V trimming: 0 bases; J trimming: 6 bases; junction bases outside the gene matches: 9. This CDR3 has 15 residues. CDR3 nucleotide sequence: TGTGCCAGCAGCTTGGATCAGGGAGGGGTGCGCGAGCAGTACTTC. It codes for CASSLDQGGVREQYF. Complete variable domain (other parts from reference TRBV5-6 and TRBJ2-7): DAGVTQSPTHLIKTRGQQVTLRCSPKSGHDTVSWYQQALGQGPQFIFQYYEEEERQRGNFPDRFSGHQFPNYSSELNVNALLLGDSALYLCASSLDQGGVREQYFGPGTRLTVT.

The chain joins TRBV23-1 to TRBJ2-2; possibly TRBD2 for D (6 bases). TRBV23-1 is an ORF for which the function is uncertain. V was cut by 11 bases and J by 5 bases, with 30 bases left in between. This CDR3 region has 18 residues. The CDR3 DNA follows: TGCGCCCCCACTCGACCCGAGGGGACGGACTATTCTACCGGGGAGCTGTTTTTT. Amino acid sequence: CAPTRPEGTDYSTGELFF.

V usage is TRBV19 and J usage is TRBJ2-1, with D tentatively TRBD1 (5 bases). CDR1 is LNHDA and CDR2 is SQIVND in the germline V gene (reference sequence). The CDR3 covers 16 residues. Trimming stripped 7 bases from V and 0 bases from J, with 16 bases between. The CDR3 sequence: CASKKTEMSSYNEQFF. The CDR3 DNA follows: TGTGCCAGTAAAAAGACAGAGATGAGCTCCTACAATGAGCAGTTCTTC.

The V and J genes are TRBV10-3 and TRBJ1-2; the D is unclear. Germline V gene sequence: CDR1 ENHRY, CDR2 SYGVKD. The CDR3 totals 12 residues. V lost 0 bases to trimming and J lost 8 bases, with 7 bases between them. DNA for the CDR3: TGTGCCATCAGTGAGTCGAATGTCGGCTACACCTTC. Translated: CAISESNVGYTF.

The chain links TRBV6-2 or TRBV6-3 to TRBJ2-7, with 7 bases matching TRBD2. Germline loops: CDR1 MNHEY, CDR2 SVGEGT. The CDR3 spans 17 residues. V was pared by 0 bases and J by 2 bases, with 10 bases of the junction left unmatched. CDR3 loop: CASSYSVSAGEPYEQYF. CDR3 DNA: TGTGCCAGCAGTTACTCGGTCTCGGCGGGAGAACCCTACGAGCAGTACTTC.

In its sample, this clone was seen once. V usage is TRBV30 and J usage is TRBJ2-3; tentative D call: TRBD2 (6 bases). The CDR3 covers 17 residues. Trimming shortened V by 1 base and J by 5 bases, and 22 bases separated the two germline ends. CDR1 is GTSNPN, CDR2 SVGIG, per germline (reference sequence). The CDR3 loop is CAWSGLAPSGFRDTQYF. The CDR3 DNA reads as TGTGCCTGGAGTGGGCTAGCGCCTAGTGGGTTCCGAGATACGCAGTATTTT.

The CDR3 nucleotides read TGCAGCGTTGGGGGCAGGGGCGAGCAGTACTTC. Translation: CSVGGRGEQYF. The chain joins TRBV29-1 to TRBJ2-7; weak D call: TRBD1 (6 bases). CDR3 length: 11 residues. V was clipped by 4 bases and J by 6 bases, with 10 bases between them. In germline, CDR1 is SQVTM, CDR2 ANQGSEA.

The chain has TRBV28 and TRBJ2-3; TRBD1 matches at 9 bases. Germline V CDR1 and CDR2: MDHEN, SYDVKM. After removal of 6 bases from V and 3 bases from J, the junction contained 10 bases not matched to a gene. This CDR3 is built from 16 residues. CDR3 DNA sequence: TGTGCCAGCAGGGCCCTATCCGGGACAGGGACAGATACGCAGTATTTT. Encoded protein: CASRALSGTGTDTQYF.

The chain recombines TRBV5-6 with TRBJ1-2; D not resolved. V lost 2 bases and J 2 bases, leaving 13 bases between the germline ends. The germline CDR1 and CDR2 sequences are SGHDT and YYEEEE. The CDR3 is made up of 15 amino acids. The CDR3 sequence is CASSLVEAGNYGYTF. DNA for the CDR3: TGTGCCAGCAGCTTAGTTGAGGCGGGAAACTATGGCTACACCTTC.

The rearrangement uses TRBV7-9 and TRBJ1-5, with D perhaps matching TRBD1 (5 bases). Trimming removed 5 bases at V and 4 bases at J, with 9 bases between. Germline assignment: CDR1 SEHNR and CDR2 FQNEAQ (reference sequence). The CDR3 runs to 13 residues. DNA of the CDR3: TGTGCCAGCAGCCGGGGCCTTAATCAGCCCCAGCATTTT. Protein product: CASSRGLNQPQHF. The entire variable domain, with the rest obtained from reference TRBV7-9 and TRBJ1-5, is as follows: DTGVSQNPRHKITKRGQNVTFRCDPISEHNRLYWYRQTLGQGPEFLTYFQNEAQLEKSRLLSDRFSAERPKGSFSTLEIQRTEQGDSAMYLCASSRGLNQPQHFGDGTRLSIL.

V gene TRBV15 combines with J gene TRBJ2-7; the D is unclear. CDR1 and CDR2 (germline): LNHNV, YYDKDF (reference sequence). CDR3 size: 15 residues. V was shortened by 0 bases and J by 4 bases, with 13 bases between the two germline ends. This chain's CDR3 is CATSRDVGGHYEQYF. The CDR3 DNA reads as TGTGCCACCAGCAGAGATGTAGGCGGCCATTACGAGCAGTACTTC.

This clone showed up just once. The CDR3 DNA reads TGTGCCAGCAGCCAAGATCTTGGAGGCTATGGCTACACCTTC. This translates into CASSQDLGGYGYTF. The chain is built from TRBV3-1 (or the pseudogene TRBV3-2) and TRBJ1-2; D is ambiguous. Trimming took off 0 bases at V and 4 bases at J, with 9 bases between the two ends. This CDR3 has 14 residues. Germline CDR1 is LGHDT and CDR2 is YNNKEL (reference sequence).